Shown below are 8 T cell receptor beta chains from a single sample sequenced in a study of T cell repertoires in cytomegalovirus infection. Each CDR3 protein gets one entry after TCRdb re-called the reads with MiXCR. In the table there are over 150,000 distinct CDR3 sequences, approximately 15% of which are singletons. The sample comprised PBMCs. These receptors came from a human donor in good health (CMV status not recorded). Some clones in this sample may be carry-over from other donors' samples.

This clonotype was picked up many times. The J gene is TRBJ2-5, the V gene TRBV7-9; 14 nucleotides align to TRBD2. V lost 5 bases to trimming and J lost 6 bases; unmatched junction nucleotides: 5. Per germline, CDR1 SEHNR and CDR2 FQNEAQ (reference sequence). The CDR3 consists of 15 residues. CDR3 bases: TGTGCCAGCAGCCAGGGACTAGCGGGAGCGAAGACCCAGTACTTC. Its protein product is CASSQGLAGAKTQYF.

This clonotype came up many times. The V gene is TRBV7-6, the J gene TRBJ2-4; TRBD2 is a possible D gene (6 bases). The CDR3 totals 15 residues. Trimming took off 3 bases at V and 0 bases at J, with 9 bases between the two ends. Germline V lookup: CDR1 SGHVS, CDR2 FNYEAQ. DNA of the CDR3: TGTGCCAGCAGCTTGGGAGGTCTAGCCAAAAACATTCAGTACTTC. It specifies CASSLGGLAKNIQYF.

This clonotype appeared a few times. The rearrangement links TRBV2 to TRBJ1-4, with 9 bases lining up with TRBD1. The germline CDR1 and CDR2 sequences are SNHLY and FYNNEI. This CDR3 has 15 amino acids. With V trimmed by 7 bases and J by 7 bases, 10 bases remained unmatched. The CDR3 reads CASKWTGTGFEKLFF. CDR3 DNA: TGTGCCAGCAAATGGACCGGGACAGGGTTTGAAAAACTGTTTTTT.

V usage is TRBV20-1 and J usage is TRBJ1-2, with TRBD1 as a possible D gene (5 bases). V was pared by 6 bases and J by 4 bases, with 21 bases between. Germline CDR1 reads DFQATT; CDR2 reads SNEGSKA (reference sequence). CDR3 size: 15 residues. This CDR3 reads CSAQGGGAGTYGYTF. The CDR3, as DNA: TGCAGTGCCCAAGGCGGAGGGGCGGGTACCTATGGCTACACCTTC.

This clonotype was picked up a small number of times. The gene calls are TRBV28 and TRBJ1-5; D might be TRBD1 (6 bases). V was shortened by 7 bases and J by 9 bases, with 19 bases between the two germline ends. From germline, CDR1 is MDHEN and CDR2 SYDVKM. The length of the CDR3 is 14 residues. The CDR3 loop is CASTRGQLSGPQHF. CDR3 DNA: TGTGCCAGCACCCGCGGACAGCTCTCGGGGCCCCAGCATTTT.

Only a few counts were recorded for this clonotype. This chain uses TRBV19 with TRBJ2-1, with 9 nucleotides matching TRBD2. This CDR3 comprises 16 residues. V shed 4 bases, J shed 8 bases, and the junction held 12 bases outside the gene matches. CDR1 is LNHDA, CDR2 SQIVND, per germline (reference sequence). CDR3 amino acids: CASSTRAGGHMDEQFF. The CDR3 DNA follows: TGTGCCAGTAGTACTCGGGCGGGAGGGCATATGGATGAGCAGTTCTTC. The full variable domain, completed using reference TRBV19 and TRBJ2-1, is DGGITQSPKYLFRKEGQNVTLSCEQNLNHDAMYWYRQDPGQGLRLIYYSQIVNDFQKGDIAEGYSVSREKKESFPLTVTSAQKNPTAFYLCASSTRAGGHMDEQFFGPGTRLTVL.

This clonotype has more than one count but fewer than ten. The V gene is TRBV29-1, the J gene TRBJ2-1; D is perhaps TRBD2 (5 bases). There are 14 residues in the CDR3. CDR1 and CDR2 (germline): SQVTM, ANQGSEA. CDR3 in amino acids: CTPPRGLPYNEQFF. The CDR3 coding sequence is TGCACCCCACCTAGAGGGTTGCCCTACAATGAGCAGTTCTTC.

This clonotype has only a few counts. The chain joins TRBV9 to TRBJ2-1, with TRBD2 matching 9 bases. CDR3 length: 15 amino acids. Looked up from germline, CDR1 is SGDLS and CDR2 is YYNGEE. With V trimmed by 1 base and J by 2 bases, 1 base remained unmatched. The CDR3 is CASSVRLAAYNEQFF. CDR3 DNA sequence: TGTGCCAGCAGCGTACGACTAGCGGCCTACAATGAGCAGTTCTTC.